Listed below are T cell receptor beta chains from one sample, sequenced in a study of shared clonotypes between healthy human individuals. This table comes from immunoSEQ multiplex PCR, and its TCRdb copy is limited to in-frame clones, with some not included. The sample includes roughly 650,000 clones, about 96% seen only once; the top ten take 0.095% to 0.13%. The sample comprised naive CD8+ T cells sorted from blood. The source of these receptors is a woman between 25 and 40 years old in good health. The CDR3 runs from the conserved cysteine through the conserved F or W. Each record gives: V gene, clone size, CDR3 protein. Some rows have no size entry. The others give once, few or many, or a class for an expanded clone.

TRBV7-6 - CASRPTSGDDPKETQYF
TRBV28 - CASSRTGDTNTGELFF
TRBV5-5 - CASSFGMVYEQYF
TRBV10-3 - CAISDSRQGPYEQYF
TRBV9 - CASSLTAIAGGPDEQYF
TRBV10-3 - CAISAWTGDNEQFF
TRBV27 - CASSLWSGLASEQYF
TRBV11-2 - CASSYRTASYEQYF
TRBV6-5 - CASSYSSGLNTEAFF
TRBV2 - CASSDNRGATYGYTF
TRBV2 - CATNNLVKGPTGELFF
TRBV5-1 - CASSTGLTDTQYF
TRBV27 - CASRKLNLNTEAFF
TRBV29-1 - CSVPWGRMNTGELFF
TRBV6-5 once CASTLADTQYF
TRBV25-1 - CASSEYGDQQAPDTQYF
TRBV30 - CAWSVFTGVNTEAFF
TRBV13 once CASRDFFSGANVLTF
TRBV4-1 - CASSQVDLAGQDGELFF
TRBV19 - CASSRQGAGEQPQHF
TRBV27 - CASGLSSYEQYF
TRBV6-1 - CASRVRVYDTEAFF
TRBV21-1 once CASSKLEGVGREQYF
TRBV2 - CASSEMSGEQFF
TRBV28 - CASSLGLAGGPLYEQYF
TRBV28 - CASSLNFGRYSNQPQHF
TRBV6-5 - CASRQGRVGEQYF
TRBV7-9 - CASSPVAGDNEQFF
TRBV27 - CASSFRGRATDTQYF
TRBV6-6 once CASSYEQFSTDTQYF
TRBV9 - CASSVGVDTEAFF
TRBV28 - CASREGAPYEQYF
TRBV19 - CASSPSSNTEAFF
TRBV2 - CASRLQGEKLFF
TRBV28 - CASSYSPGLHYEQYF
TRBV28 - CASSLGGQGPTEAFF
TRBV4-1 - CASSQAPIRGQFNYEQYF
TRBV28 - CASSLGTQHEQYF
TRBV2 - CASIGVAGRTGELFF
TRBV5-1 - CASSLETAGVYEQYF
TRBV27 once CASSLLGPLKTQYF
TRBV6-5 - CASSLTSGIHEQYF
TRBV28 - CASSSGQGMYYGYTF
TRBV27 - CASSSRTSGHNEQFF
TRBV6-1 - CASSENGLAGSNEQFF
TRBV27 - CAIDRPGPEQFF
TRBV19 - CASSPTSASSYEQYF
TRBV7-2 - CASSELAGSYNEQFF
TRBV28 - CASSLGTPLYEQYF
TRBV5-5 - CASSWTGGGETQYF
TRBV11-2 - CASSYGREGQETQYF
TRBV2 - CASSGESTEFQETQYF
TRBV7-9 - CASSSETQVGYEQYF
TRBV11-2 - CASSGYTEAFF
TRBV14 - CASSLWGTEAFF
TRBV28 - CATRLDSSKETQYF